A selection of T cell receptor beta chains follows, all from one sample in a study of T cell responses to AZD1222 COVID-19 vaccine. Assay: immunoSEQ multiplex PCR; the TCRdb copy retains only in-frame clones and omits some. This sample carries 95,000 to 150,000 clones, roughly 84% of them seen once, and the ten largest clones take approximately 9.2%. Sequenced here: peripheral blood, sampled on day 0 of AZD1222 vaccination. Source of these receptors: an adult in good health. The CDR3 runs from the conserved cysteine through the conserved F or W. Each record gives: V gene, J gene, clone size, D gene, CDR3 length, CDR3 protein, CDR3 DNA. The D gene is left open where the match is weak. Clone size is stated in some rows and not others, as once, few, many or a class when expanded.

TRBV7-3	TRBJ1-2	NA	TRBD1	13	CASSFRGDSRYTF	TGTGCCAGCAGCTTCCGGGGGGACAGCCGATACACCTTC
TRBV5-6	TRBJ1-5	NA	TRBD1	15	CASSLGQGPNQPQHF	TGTGCCAGCAGCTTGGGACAGGGGCCTAATCAGCCCCAGCATTTT
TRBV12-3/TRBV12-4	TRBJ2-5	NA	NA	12	CASSLRPETQYF	TGTGCCAGCAGTTTAAGACCAGAGACCCAGTACTTC
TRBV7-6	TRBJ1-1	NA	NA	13	CASRHTENTEAFF	TGTGCCAGCAGGCATACAGAGAACACTGAAGCTTTCTTT
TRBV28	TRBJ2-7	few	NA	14	CASSPSGADYEQYF	TGTGCCAGCAGTCCCAGCGGAGCGGACTACGAGCAGTACTTC
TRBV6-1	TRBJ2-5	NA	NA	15	CASSEFVTEGGTQYF	TGTGCCAGCAGTGAATTTGTGACCGAGGGGGGAACCCAGTACTTC
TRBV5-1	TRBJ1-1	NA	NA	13	CASRGLVRTEAFF	TGCGCCAGCAGAGGGTTAGTTCGCACTGAAGCTTTCTTT
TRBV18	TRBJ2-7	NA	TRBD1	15	CASSPTTGGSPEQYF	TGTGCCAGCTCACCAACCACAGGGGGTTCTCCCGAGCAGTACTTC
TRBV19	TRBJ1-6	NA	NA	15	CASRVVELYNSPLHF	TGTGCCAGTCGCGTGGTGGAGCTGTATAATTCACCCCTCCACTTT
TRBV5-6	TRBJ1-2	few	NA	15	CASSLGGQSAYGYTF	TGTGCCAGCAGCTTGGGCGGCCAGTCGGCCTATGGCTACACCTTC
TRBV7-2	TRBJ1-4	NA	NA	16	CASSTKGRTTNEKLFF	TGTGCCAGCAGCACCAAAGGGCGGACAACTAATGAAAAACTGTTTTTT
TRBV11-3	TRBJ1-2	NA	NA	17	CASSLAILGRQYYGYTF	TGTGCCAGCAGCTTAGCCATTTTGGGGAGACAGTACTATGGCTACACCTTC